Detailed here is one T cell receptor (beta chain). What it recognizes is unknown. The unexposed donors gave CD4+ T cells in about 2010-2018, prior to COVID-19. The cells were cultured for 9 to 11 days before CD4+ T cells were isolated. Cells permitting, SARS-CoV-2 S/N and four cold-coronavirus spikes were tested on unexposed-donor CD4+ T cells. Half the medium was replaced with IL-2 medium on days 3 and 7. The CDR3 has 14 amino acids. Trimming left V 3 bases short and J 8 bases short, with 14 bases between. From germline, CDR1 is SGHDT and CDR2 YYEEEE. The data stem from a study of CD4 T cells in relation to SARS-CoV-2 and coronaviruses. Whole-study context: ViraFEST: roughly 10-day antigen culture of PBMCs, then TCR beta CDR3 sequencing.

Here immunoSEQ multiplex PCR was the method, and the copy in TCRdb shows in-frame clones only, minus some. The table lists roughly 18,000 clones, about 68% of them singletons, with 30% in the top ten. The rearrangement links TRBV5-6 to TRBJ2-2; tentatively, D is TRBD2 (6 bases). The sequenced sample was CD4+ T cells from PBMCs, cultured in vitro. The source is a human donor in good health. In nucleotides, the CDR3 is TGTGCCAGCAGCTGGAGGGGACGAGGTGGGGAGCTGTTTTTT. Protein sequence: CASSWRGRGGELFF.